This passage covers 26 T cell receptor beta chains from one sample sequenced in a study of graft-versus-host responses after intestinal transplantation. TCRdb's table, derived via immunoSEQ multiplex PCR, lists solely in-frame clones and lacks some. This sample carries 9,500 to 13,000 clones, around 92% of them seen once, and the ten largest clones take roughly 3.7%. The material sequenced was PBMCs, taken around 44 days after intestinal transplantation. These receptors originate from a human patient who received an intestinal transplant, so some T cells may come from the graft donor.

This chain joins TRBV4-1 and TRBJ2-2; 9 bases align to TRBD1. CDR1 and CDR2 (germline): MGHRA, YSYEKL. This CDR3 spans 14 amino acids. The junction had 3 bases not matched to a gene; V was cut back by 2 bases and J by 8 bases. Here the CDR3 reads CASSQWTGDGELFF. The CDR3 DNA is TGCGCCAGCAGCCAATGGACAGGGGATGGGGAGCTGTTTTTT.

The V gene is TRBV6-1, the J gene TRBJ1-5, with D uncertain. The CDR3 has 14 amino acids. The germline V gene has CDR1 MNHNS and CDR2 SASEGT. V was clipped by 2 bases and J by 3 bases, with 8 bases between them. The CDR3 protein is CASSELQVNQPQHF. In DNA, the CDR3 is TGTGCCAGCAGTGAATTGCAGGTCAATCAGCCCCAGCATTTT.

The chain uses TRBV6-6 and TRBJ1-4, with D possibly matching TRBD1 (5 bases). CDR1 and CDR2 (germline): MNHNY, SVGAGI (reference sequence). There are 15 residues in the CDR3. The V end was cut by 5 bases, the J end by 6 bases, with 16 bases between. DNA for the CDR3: TGTGCCAGCAGTCCGGGCCGGGGGAACGATGAAAAACTGTTTTTT. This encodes CASSPGRGNDEKLFF.

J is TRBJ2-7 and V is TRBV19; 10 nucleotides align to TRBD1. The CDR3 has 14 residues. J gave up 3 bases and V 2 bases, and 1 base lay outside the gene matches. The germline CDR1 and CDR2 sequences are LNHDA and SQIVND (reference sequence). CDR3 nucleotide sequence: TGTGCCAGTAGTATAAGGACAGGGGGCTACGAGCAGTACTTC. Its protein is CASSIRTGGYEQYF.

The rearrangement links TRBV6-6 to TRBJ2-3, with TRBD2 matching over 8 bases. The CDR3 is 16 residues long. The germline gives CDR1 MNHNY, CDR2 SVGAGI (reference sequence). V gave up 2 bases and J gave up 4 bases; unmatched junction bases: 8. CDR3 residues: CASSYHGTSPPDTQYF. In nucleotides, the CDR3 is TGTGCCAGCAGTTACCACGGGACTAGTCCGCCAGATACGCAGTATTTT.

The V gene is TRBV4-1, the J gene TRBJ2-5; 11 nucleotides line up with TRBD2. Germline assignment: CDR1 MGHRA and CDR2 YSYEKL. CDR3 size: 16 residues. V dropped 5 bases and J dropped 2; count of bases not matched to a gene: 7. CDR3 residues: CASSALAGEWQETQYF. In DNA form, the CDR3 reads TGCGCCAGCAGCGCACTAGCGGGGGAGTGGCAAGAGACCCAGTACTTC.

CDR3 DNA sequence: TGTGCCAGCAGCTCCCGGACTAGCGGGGGGACTAGCACAGATACGCAGTATTTT. Its protein product is CASSSRTSGGTSTDTQYF. This sequence joins TRBV11-3 and TRBJ2-3; TRBD2 matches at 14 bases. The germline V gene encodes CDR1 SGHNT and CDR2 YENEEA. The CDR3 contains 18 residues. The V and J ends lost 4 bases and 0 bases, in that order; junction bases with no gene match: 6.

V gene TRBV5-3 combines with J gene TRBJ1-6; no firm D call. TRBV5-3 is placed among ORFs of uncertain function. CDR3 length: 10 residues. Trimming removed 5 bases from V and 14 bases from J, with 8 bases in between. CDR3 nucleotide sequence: TGTGCCAGAAGGTCGCTTACCCTCCACTTT. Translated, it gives CARRSLTLHF.

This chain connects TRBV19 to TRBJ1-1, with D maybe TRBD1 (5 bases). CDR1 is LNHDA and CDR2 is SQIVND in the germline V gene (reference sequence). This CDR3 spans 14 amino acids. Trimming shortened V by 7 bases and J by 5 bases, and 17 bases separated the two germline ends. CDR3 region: CASTRRWGDTEAFF. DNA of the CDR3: TGTGCCAGTACCCGTCGTTGGGGGGATACTGAAGCTTTCTTT.

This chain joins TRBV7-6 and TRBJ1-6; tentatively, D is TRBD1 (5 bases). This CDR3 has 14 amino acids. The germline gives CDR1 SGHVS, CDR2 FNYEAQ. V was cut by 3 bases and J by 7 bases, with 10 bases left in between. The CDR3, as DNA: TGTGCCAGCAGCTTGGGGGGGGGAAATTCACCCCTCCACTTT. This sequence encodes CASSLGGGNSPLHF.

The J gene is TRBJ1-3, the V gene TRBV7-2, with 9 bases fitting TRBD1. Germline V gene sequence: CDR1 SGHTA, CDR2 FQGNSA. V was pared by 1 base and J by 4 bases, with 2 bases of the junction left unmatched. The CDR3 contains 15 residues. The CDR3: CASSLVGTGGNTIYF. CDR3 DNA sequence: TGTGCCAGCAGCTTAGTGGGGACAGGGGGAAACACCATATATTTT.

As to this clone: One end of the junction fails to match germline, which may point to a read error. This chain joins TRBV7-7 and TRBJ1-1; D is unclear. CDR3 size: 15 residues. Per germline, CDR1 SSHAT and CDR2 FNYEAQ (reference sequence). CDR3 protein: CASSPPDRWDTEAFF. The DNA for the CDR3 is TGTGCTAGCAGCCCCCCCGACCGGTGGGACACTGAAGCTTTCTTT.

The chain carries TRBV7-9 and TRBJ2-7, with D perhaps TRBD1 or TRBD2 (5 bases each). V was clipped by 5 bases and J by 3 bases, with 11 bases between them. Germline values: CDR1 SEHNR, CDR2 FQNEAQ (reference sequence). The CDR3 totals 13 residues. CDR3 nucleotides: TGTGCCAGCAGCCCACAGGCGGGCTACGAGCAGTACTTC. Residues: CASSPQAGYEQYF.

CDR3 DNA: TGTGCCAGTAACTCACTAGCCCGGGGGTATGGTGAGCAGTTCTTC. It codes for CASNSLARGYGEQFF. The V and J genes are TRBV19 and TRBJ2-1, with D perhaps matching TRBD2 (6 bases). CDR1 LNHDA and CDR2 SQIVND come from the germline V gene (reference sequence). This CDR3 spans 15 amino acids. Trimming took 7 bases from V and 9 from J, leaving 22 bases between them.

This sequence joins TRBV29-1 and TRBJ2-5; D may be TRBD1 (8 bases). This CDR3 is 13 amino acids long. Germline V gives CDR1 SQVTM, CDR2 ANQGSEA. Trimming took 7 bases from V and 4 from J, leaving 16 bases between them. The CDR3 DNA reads TGCAGCGGCGGGAGACAGGGGACAGAGACCCAGTACTTC. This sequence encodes CSGGRQGTETQYF. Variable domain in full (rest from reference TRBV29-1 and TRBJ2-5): SAVISQKPSRDICQRGTSLTIQCQVDSQVTMMFWYRQQPGQSLTLIATANQGSEATYESGFVIDKFPISRPNLTFSTLTVSNMSPEDSSIYLCSGGRQGTETQYFGPGTRLLVL.

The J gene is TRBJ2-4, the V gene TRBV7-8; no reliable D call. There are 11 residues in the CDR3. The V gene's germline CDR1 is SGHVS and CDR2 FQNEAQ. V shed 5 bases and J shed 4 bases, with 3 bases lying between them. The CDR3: CASSNKNIQYF. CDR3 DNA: TGTGCCAGCAGCAATAAAAACATTCAGTACTTC.

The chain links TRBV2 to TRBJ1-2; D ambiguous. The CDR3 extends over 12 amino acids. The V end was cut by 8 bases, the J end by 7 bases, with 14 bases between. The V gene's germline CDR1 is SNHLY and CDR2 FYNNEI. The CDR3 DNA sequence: TGTGCCAGCGTACGAGCGCGAAGTGGCTACACCTTC. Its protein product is CASVRARSGYTF. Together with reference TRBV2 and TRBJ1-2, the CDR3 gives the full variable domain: EPEVTQTPSHQVTQMGQEVILRCVPISNHLYFYWYRQILGQKVEFLVSFYNNEISEKSEIFDDQFSVERPDGSNFTLKIRSTKLEDSAMYFCASVRARSGYTFGSGTRLTVV.

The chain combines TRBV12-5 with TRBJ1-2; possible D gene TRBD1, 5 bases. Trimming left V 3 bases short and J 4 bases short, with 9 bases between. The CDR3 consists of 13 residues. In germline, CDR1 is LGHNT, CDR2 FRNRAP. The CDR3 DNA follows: TGTGCTAGTGGTTTAGGGGTGGTCTATGGCTACACCTTC. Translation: CASGLGVVYGYTF.

The CDR3 spells CASRDRGSYNEQFF. CDR3 sequence (DNA): TGTGCCAGCAGGGACAGGGGCTCCTACAATGAGCAGTTCTTC. This sequence joins TRBV5-4 and TRBJ2-1; TRBD1 agrees at 9 bases. The CDR3 has 14 amino acids. Germline CDR1 reads SGHNT; CDR2 reads YYREEE (reference sequence). V gave up 5 bases and J gave up 0 bases; unmatched junction bases: 0.

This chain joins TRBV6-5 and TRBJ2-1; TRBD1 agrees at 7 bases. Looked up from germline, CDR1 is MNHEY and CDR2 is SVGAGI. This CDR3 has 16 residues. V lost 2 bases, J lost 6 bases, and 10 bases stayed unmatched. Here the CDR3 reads CASSYPALAGGNEQFF. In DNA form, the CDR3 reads TGTGCCAGCAGTTACCCCGCATTGGCAGGGGGCAATGAGCAGTTCTTC.

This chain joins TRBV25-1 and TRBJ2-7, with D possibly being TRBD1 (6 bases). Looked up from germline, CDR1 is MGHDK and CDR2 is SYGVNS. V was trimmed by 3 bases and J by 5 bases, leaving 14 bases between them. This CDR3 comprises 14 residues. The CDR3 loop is CASSDQGFVDEQYF. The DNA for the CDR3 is TGTGCCAGCAGTGACCAGGGGTTTGTCGACGAGCAGTACTTC.

CDR3 sequence (DNA): TGTGCCAGCAGTGACTCGACTAGCGGGGGGGCCTTTTTGCCCCATGAGCAGTTCTTC. Its protein product is CASSDSTSGGAFLPHEQFF. The chain recombines TRBV6-4 with TRBJ2-1, with TRBD2 matching 14 bases. The V gene's germline CDR1 is MRHNA and CDR2 SNTAGT. The CDR3 length is 19 residues. Trimming took 0 bases from V and 8 from J; bases not matched to a gene: 12.

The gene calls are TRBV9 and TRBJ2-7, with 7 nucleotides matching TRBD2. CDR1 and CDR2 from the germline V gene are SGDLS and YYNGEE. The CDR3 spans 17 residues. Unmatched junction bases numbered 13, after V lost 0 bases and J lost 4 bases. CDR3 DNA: TGTGCCAGCAGCGTAGGGGGAGGAAGCGGGGTTGGGTACGAGCAGTACTTC. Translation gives CASSVGGGSGVGYEQYF.

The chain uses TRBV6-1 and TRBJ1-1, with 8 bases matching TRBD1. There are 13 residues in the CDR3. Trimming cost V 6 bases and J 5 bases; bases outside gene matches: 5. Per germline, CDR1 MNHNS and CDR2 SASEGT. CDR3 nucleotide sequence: TGTGCCAGCAGAGGACAGGGAACGACTGAAGCTTTCTTT. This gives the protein CASRGQGTTEAFF.

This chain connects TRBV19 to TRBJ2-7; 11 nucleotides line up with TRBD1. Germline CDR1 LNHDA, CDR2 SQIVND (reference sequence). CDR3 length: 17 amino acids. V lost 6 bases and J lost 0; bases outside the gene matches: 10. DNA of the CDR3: TGTGCCAGTAGCGATTCTGGGACAGGGGGGGCCTCCTACGAGCAGTACTTC. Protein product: CASSDSGTGGASYEQYF.

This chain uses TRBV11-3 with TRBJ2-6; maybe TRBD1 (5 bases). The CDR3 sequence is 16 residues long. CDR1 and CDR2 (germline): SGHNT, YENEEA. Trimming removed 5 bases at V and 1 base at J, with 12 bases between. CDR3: CASSPYQGSGANVLTF. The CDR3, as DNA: TGTGCCAGCAGCCCCTATCAGGGATCTGGGGCCAACGTCCTGACTTTC.